Shown below are 6 T cell receptor beta chains from a single sample sequenced in a study of T cell responses to AZD1222 COVID-19 vaccine (TCRdb year 2021). The method was the immunoSEQ multiplex PCR assay. The clones in this table, taken by TCRdb from immuneACCESS, are in-frame only. Not every clone is retained; where verified, under half of the shortfall comes from an unresolved V gene, and the cause of the rest is unknown. Recorded for this sample are around 140,000 clones; 80% to 90% of them occurred a single time. 4.5% to 6% of the sample lies in the top ten. The sample's time point, from its label and the paper: baseline before first vaccination. The sample was peripheral blood, taken on day 0 of AZD1222 vaccination. The receptors originated from an adult in good health.

This rearrangement joins TRBV24-1 to TRBJ1-2; possible D gene TRBD1, 6 bases. V was pared by 4 bases and J by 7 bases, with 18 bases between. CDR1 is KGHDR and CDR2 is SFDVKD in the germline V gene. This CDR3 contains 15 residues. The CDR3 protein is CATSDPHRAGPGYTF. The CDR3 nucleotides read TGTGCCACCAGTGACCCCCACAGGGCCGGCCCTGGCTACACCTTC.

V usage is TRBV20-1 and J usage is TRBJ1-5, with unresolved D. Trimming shortened V by 3 bases and J by 1 base, and 13 bases separated the two germline ends. This CDR3 spans 15 amino acids. The germline V gene has CDR1 DFQATT and CDR2 SNEGSKA (reference sequence). The CDR3 reads CSASNTGWSNQPQHF. CDR3 bases: TGCAGTGCTAGTAACACGGGATGGAGCAATCAGCCCCAGCATTTT.

The chain recombines TRBV4-1 with TRBJ2-5, with TRBD1 matching 8 bases. J gave up 5 bases and V 3 bases, and 2 bases lay outside the gene matches. The CDR3 totals 13 residues. From germline, CDR1 is MGHRA and CDR2 YSYEKL. The CDR3 is CASSHYRGETQYF. For the CDR3, the DNA is TGCGCCAGCAGCCACTACAGGGGGGAGACCCAGTACTTC.

The rearrangement links TRBV4-3 to TRBJ1-1; D perhaps matches TRBD1 (5 bases). CDR1 is LGHNA, CDR2 YSLEER, per germline. The CDR3 extends over 14 amino acids. V was pared by 3 bases and J by 10 bases, with 18 bases between. CDR3 amino acids: CASSQTGAGLGAFF. As DNA, the CDR3 is TGCGCCAGCAGCCAGACTGGGGCCGGGCTAGGAGCTTTCTTT.

V gene TRBV2 combines with J gene TRBJ1-3; D is undetermined. The germline CDR1 and CDR2 sequences are SNHLY and FYNNEI. The CDR3 has 11 amino acids. The V end was cut by 3 bases, the J end by 8 bases, with 5 bases between. This chain's CDR3 is CASSESYTIYF. For the CDR3, the DNA is TGTGCCAGCAGTGAGTCGTACACCATATATTTT. Full variable domain (outside the CDR3, taken from reference TRBV2 and TRBJ1-3): EPEVTQTPSHQVTQMGQEVILRCVPISNHLYFYWYRQILGQKVEFLVSFYNNEISEKSEIFDDQFSVERPDGSNFTLKIRSTKLEDSAMYFCASSESYTIYFGEGSWLTVV.

This chain uses TRBV19 with TRBJ2-3; 13 bases line up with TRBD2. V shed 5 bases, J shed 5 bases, and the junction held 7 bases outside the gene matches. The V gene's germline CDR1 is LNHDA and CDR2 SQIVND (reference sequence). The CDR3 consists of 16 residues. CDR3 residues: CASSARTSGSLDTQYF. In DNA, the CDR3 is TGTGCCAGTAGTGCAAGGACTAGCGGGAGTTTAGATACGCAGTATTTT.